This T cell receptor beta chain was recovered during a study of cytomegalovirus exposure and HLA in healthy donors. The PCR employed 60 Vbeta primers together with 13 Jbeta primers. Libraries were prepared by immunoSEQ multiplex PCR; TCRdb keeps only in-frame clonotypes and omits some of them. The sample includes fewer than 200,000 clones, approximately 79% seen only once; the top ten take around 0.74%. Germline V gene data show CDR1 as MGHRA and CDR2 as YSYEKL. The CDR3 loop spans 17 amino acids. The receptor's source is a woman between 40 and 55 years old in good health and CMV-seronegative. Sequencing was carried out using PBMCs. V usage is TRBV4-1 and J usage is TRBJ2-5, with a possible D match to TRBD1 (5 bases). Near its end, the DNA agrees better with TRBJ2-7, so the J call may be wrong. The CDR3 DNA reads TGCGCCAGCAGCCAAGATGGGTGGGGCCAAGACTCATACGAGCAGTACTTC. The encoded protein is CASSQDGWGQDSYEQYF.